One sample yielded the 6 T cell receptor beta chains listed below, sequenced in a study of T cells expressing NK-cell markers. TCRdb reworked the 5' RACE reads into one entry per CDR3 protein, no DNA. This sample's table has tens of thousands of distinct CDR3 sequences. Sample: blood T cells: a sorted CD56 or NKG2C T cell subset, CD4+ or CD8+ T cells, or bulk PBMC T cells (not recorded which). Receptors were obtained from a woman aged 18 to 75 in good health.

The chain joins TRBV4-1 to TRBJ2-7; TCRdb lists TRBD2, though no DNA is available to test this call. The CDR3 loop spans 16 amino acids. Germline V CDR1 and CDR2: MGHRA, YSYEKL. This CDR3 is CASSQGSGRANYEQYF.

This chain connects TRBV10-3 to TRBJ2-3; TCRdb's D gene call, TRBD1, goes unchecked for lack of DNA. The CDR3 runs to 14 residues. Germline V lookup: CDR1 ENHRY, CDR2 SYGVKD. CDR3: CAISVGGYTDTQYF.

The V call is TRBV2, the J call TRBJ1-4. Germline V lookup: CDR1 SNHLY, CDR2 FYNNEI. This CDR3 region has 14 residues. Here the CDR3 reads CASSAAGSNEKLFF. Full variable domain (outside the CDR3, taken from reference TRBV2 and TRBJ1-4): EPEVTQTPSHQVTQMGQEVILRCVPISNHLYFYWYRQILGQKVEFLVSFYNNEISEKSEIFDDQFSVERPDGSNFTLKIRSTKLEDSAMYFCASSAAGSNEKLFFGSGTQLSVL.

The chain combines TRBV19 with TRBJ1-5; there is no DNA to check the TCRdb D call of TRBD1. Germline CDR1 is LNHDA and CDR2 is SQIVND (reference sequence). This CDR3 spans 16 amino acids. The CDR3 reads CASSTFPDRFDQPQHF.

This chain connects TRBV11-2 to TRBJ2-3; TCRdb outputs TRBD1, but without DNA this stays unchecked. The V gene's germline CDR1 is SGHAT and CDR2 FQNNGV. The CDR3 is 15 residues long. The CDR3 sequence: CASSLAGGATDTQYF.

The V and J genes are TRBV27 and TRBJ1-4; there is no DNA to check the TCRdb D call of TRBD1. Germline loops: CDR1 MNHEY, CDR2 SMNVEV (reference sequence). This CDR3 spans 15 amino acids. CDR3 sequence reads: CASSPRDSLPEKLFF.